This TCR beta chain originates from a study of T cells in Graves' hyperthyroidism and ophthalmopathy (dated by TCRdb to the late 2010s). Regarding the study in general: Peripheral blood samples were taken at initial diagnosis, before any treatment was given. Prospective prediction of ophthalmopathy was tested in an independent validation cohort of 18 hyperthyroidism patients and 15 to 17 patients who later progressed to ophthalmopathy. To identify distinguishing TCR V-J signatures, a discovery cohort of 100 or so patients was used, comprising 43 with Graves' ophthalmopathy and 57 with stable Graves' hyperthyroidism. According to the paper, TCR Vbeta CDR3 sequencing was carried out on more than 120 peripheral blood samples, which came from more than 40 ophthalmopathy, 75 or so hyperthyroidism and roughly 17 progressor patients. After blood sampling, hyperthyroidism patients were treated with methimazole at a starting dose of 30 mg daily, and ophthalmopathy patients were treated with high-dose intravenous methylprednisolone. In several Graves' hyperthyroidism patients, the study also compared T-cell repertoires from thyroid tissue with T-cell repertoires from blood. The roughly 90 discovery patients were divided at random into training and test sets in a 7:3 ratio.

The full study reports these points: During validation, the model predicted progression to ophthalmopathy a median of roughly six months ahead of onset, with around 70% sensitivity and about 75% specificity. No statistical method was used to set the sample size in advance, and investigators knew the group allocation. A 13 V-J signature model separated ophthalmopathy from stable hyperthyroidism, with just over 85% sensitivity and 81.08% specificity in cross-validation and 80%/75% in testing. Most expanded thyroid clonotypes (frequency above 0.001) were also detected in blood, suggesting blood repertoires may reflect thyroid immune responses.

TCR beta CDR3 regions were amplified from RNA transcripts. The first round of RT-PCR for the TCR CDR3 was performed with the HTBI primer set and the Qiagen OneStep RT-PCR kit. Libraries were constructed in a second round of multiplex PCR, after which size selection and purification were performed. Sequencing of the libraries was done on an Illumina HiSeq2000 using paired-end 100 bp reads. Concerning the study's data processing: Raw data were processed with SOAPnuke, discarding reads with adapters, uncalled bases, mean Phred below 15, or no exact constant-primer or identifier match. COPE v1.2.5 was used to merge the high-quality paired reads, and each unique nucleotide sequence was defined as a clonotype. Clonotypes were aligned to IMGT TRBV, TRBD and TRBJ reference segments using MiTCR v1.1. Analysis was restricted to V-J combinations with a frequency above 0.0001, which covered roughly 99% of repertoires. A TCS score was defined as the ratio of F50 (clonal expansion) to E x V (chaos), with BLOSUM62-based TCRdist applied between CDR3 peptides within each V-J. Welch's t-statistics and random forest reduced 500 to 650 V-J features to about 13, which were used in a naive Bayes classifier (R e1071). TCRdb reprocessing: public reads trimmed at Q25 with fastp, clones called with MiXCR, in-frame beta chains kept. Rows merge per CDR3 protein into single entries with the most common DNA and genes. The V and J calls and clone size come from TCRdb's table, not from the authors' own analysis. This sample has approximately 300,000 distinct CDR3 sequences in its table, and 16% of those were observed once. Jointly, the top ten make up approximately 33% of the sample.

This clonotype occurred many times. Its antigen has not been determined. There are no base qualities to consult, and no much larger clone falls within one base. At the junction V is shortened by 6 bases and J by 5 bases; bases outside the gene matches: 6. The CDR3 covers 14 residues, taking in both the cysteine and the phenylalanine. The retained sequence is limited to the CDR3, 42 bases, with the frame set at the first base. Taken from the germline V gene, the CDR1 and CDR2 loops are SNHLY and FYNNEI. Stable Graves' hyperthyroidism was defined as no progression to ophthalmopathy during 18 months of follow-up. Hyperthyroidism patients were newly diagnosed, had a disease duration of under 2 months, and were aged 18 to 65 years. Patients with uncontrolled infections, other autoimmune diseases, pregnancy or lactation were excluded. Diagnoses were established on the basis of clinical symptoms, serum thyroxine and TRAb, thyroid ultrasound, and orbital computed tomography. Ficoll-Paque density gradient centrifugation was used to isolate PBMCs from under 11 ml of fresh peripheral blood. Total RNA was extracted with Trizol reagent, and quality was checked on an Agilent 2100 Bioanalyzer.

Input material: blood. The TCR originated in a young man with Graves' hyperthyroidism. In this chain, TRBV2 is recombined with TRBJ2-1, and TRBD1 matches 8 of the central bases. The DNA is TGTGCCAGCAGCGCCCAGGGGGCGGACAATGAGCAGTTCTTC. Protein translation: CASSAQGADNEQFF.